These T cell receptor beta chains were read from a single sample in a study of blood T cell repertoires in COVID-19. Some clones are missing from TCRdb's copy, which holds only in-frame ones; the method was immunoSEQ multiplex PCR. The sample consists of hundreds of thousands of clones, around 85% of them appearing once. Sequenced input: PBMCs or T cells enriched from blood (not recorded which). These receptors were taken from a woman between 35 and 50 years old who had recovered from COVID-19. CDR3s include the opening cysteine and the closing phenylalanine or tryptophan. Fields, in order: D gene, V gene, clone size, J gene, CDR3 protein, CDR3 DNA. A D gene is named only where the DNA matches it firmly. Clone sizes are given selectively: once, few, many, or a class where the clone is expanded.

>TRBD1|TRBV28|NA|TRBJ1-6
CASSLRDSLNSPLHF
TGTGCCAGCAGTCTCCGGGACAGCCTTAATTCACCCCTCCACTTT
>NA|TRBV10-3|NA|TRBJ1-1
CAISGEINTEAFF
TGTGCCATCAGTGGGGAGATAAACACTGAAGCTTTCTTT
>NA|TRBV28|few|TRBJ2-1
CASSSPGSWPYNEQFF
TGTGCCAGCAGTTCGCCCGGGAGCTGGCCCTACAATGAGCAGTTCTTC
>TRBD2|TRBV7-6|NA|TRBJ2-5
CASSLMGTSGFQETQYF
TGTGCCAGCAGCTTAATGGGGACTAGCGGCTTCCAAGAGACCCAGTACTTC
>NA|TRBV7-2|few|TRBJ1-1
CASSNNGVQTEAFF
TGTGCCAGCAGCAATAACGGGGTGCAGACTGAAGCTTTCTTT
>TRBD1|TRBV28|NA|TRBJ1-6
CASNLVGGGSPLHF
TGTGCCAGCAACCTGGTAGGGGGCGGGTCACCCCTCCACTTT
>NA|TRBV7-6|NA|TRBJ2-6
CASSARPRGSGANVLTF
TGTGCCAGCAGCGCCAGGCCTAGGGGCTCTGGGGCCAACGTCCTGACTTTC
>NA|TRBV7-2|NA|TRBJ2-3
CASSLGPSTDTQYF
TGTGCCAGCAGCTTAGGTCCTAGCACAGATACGCAGTATTTT
>TRBD1|TRBV19|NA|TRBJ1-6
CASRTLQGRNSPLHF
TGTGCCAGTAGAACCTTACAGGGGCGAAATTCACCCCTCCACTTT
>NA|TRBV7-6|NA|TRBJ2-7
CASSLGQPYEQYF
TGTGCCAGCAGCCTAGGACAGCCCTACGAGCAGTACTTC
>NA|TRBV6-1|NA|TRBJ1-2
CASSGWGGGYGYTF
TGTGCCAGCAGTGGGTGGGGAGGAGGCTATGGCTACACCTTC
>NA|TRBV5-1|few|TRBJ1-1
CASSLVDGRNTEAFF
TGCGCCAGCAGCTTGGTTGACGGGAGGAACACTGAAGCTTTCTTT
>TRBD2|TRBV7-9|NA|TRBJ2-3
CASSRTSGSDTQYF
TGTGCCAGCAGCCGGACTAGTGGTTCAGATACGCAGTATTTT
>TRBD1|TRBV2|NA|TRBJ1-1
CASSDRGRGAFF
TGTGCCAGCAGTGACAGGGGGCGCGGAGCTTTCTTT
>TRBD1|TRBV15|NA|TRBJ2-7
CATSREGTGLKQYF
TGTGCCACCAGCAGAGAGGGGACAGGACTCAAGCAGTACTTC
>TRBD2|TRBV28|NA|TRBJ2-7
CASLAGGGYEQYF
TGTGCCAGCCTAGCGGGAGGTGGCTACGAGCAGTACTTC
>NA|TRBV6-1|NA|TRBJ2-1
CASSERPWGEQFF
TGTGCCAGCAGTGAAAGACCTTGGGGCGAGCAGTTCTTC
>NA|TRBV1|NA|TRBJ2-1
CTSSQPPRDSRHEQFF
TGCACCAGCAGCCAACCCCCCCGGGACTCCCGCCATGAGCAGTTCTTC
>TRBD1|TRBV23-1|once|TRBJ1-2
CASSQRTGGPTYYGYTF
TGCGCCAGCAGTCAAAGGACAGGGGGCCCGACATACTATGGCTACACCTTC
>NA|TRBV18|NA|TRBJ1-3
CASSLTADGNTIYF
TGTGCCAGCTCGCTGACTGCTGACGGAAACACCATATATTTT
>TRBD2|TRBV4-3|NA|TRBJ2-1
CASSQDPSGSSYNEQFF
TGCGCCAGCAGCCAAGACCCCAGCGGGAGCTCCTACAATGAGCAGTTCTTC
>TRBD1|TRBV5-4|once|TRBJ1-2
CASSLMTGTGGYGYTF
TGTGCCAGCAGCTTGATGACGGGGACAGGGGGCTATGGCTACACCTTC
>TRBD2|TRBV30|NA|TRBJ2-1
CAWDPVAGTTYNEQFF
TGTGCCTGGGATCCCGTAGCGGGGACAACCTACAATGAGCAGTTCTTC
>TRBD1|TRBV10-3|NA|TRBJ1-6
CAISDSTGANSPLHF
TGTGCCATCAGTGATTCAACAGGGGCCAATTCACCCCTCCACTTT
>TRBD2|TRBV19|NA|TRBJ2-2
CASSTHGGRGTGELFF
TGTGCCAGTAGTACCCACGGCGGGAGAGGAACCGGGGAGCTGTTTTTT
>NA|TRBV5-1|NA|TRBJ2-3
CASSSPSTDTQYF
TGCGCCAGCAGTTCCCCTAGCACAGATACGCAGTATTTT
>TRBD2|TRBV9|NA|TRBJ2-1
CASSVDGGRGEQFF
TGTGCCAGCAGCGTAGATGGCGGGAGGGGGGAGCAGTTCTTC
>NA|TRBV29-1|NA|TRBJ1-2
CSVENDRTYRHGYTF
TGCAGCGTTGAAAATGACAGAACCTACCGACATGGCTACACCTTC
>NA|TRBV7-9|NA|TRBJ2-1
CASSFGGVNNEQFF
TGTGCCAGCAGCTTTGGCGGAGTAAACAATGAGCAGTTCTTC
>NA|TRBV20-1|NA|TRBJ2-1
CSASRLVNEQFF
TGCAGTGCTAGTCGGTTGGTCAATGAGCAGTTCTTC
>TRBD2|TRBV4-2|NA|TRBJ2-1
CASSPPSVSGKVFF
TGTGCCAGCAGCCCCCCATCGGTGAGCGGGAAGGTCTTCTTC
>NA|TRBV11-2|NA|TRBJ1-1
CASSFARNTEAFF
TGTGCCAGCAGCTTCGCGAGGAACACTGAAGCTTTCTTT
>NA|TRBV6-5|NA|TRBJ2-1
CASSFRRVGEQFF
TGTGCCAGCAGCTTCCGCAGGGTCGGTGAGCAGTTCTTC
>TRBD2|TRBV4-1|NA|TRBJ2-1
CASSHPGLAHNEQFF
TGCGCCAGCAGCCACCCCGGACTAGCGCACAATGAGCAGTTCTTC
>TRBD2|TRBV9|NA|TRBJ2-7
CASSVGSWGGAQSEQYF
TGTGCCAGCAGCGTAGGCTCTTGGGGAGGGGCCCAGAGCGAGCAGTACTTC
>NA|TRBV3-1/TRBV3-2|NA|TRBJ2-1
CASSQVRAVRAETGWNNEQFF
TGTGCCAGCAGCCAAGTGCGGGCCGTCCGAGCTGAAACGGGATGGAACAATGAGCAGTTCTTC
>TRBD1|TRBV2|NA|TRBJ1-4
CASSRQGAANEKLFF
TGTGCCAGCAGTAGACAGGGGGCGGCTAATGAAAAACTGTTTTTT
>TRBD1|TRBV18|NA|TRBJ1-5
CASSPDREYQPQHF
TGTGCCAGCTCACCCGACAGGGAGTACCAGCCCCAGCATTTT
>NA|TRBV19|NA|TRBJ1-5
CASSVRGSSQPQHF
TGTGCCAGTAGTGTCAGGGGTTCAAGTCAGCCCCAGCATTTT
>TRBD2|TRBV5-1|NA|TRBJ2-7
CASSPLAGDVEQYF
TGCGCCAGCAGCCCCCTAGCGGGAGACGTCGAGCAGTACTTC
>TRBD2|TRBV7-2|NA|TRBJ2-1
CASSLVERGKGSYNEQFF
TGTGCCAGCAGCTTAGTTGAGCGGGGGAAGGGTTCCTACAATGAGCAGTTCTTC
>NA|TRBV7-8|NA|TRBJ1-4
CASSPNLGEKLFF
TGTGCCAGCAGTCCTAACCTAGGTGAAAAACTGTTTTTT
>NA|TRBV7-9|NA|TRBJ1-1
CASSLLGLNTEAFF
TGTGCCAGCAGCTTACTAGGCCTAAACACTGAAGCTTTCTTT
>NA|TRBV20-1|NA|TRBJ2-3
CSASRWRRSTDTQYF
TGCAGTGCTAGTAGATGGCGGAGAAGCACAGATACGCAGTATTTT
>NA|TRBV2|once|TRBJ1-3
CASSPTENTIYF
TGTGCCAGCAGCCCGACAGAAAACACCATATATTTT
>TRBD1|TRBV2|NA|TRBJ1-2
CASSEVGQGSGYTF
TGTGCCAGCAGCGAAGTGGGACAGGGTAGCGGCTACACCTTC
>NA|TRBV5-4|few|TRBJ2-7
CASSPAPGRVSEQYF
TGTGCCAGCAGCCCTGCCCCCGGGAGAGTAAGCGAGCAGTACTTC
>NA|TRBV9|NA|TRBJ2-7
CASSVGLANPREQYF
TGTGCCAGCAGCGTAGGTCTAGCCAACCCTCGCGAGCAGTACTTC
>NA|TRBV10-2|few|TRBJ1-2
CASSDEDSRGYGYTF
TGCGCCAGCAGTGACGAGGACAGTAGGGGTTATGGCTACACCTTC
>TRBD1|TRBV7-3|NA|TRBJ1-1
CASSPTGGNTEAFF
TGTGCCAGCAGCCCGACAGGGGGGAACACTGAAGCTTTCTTT